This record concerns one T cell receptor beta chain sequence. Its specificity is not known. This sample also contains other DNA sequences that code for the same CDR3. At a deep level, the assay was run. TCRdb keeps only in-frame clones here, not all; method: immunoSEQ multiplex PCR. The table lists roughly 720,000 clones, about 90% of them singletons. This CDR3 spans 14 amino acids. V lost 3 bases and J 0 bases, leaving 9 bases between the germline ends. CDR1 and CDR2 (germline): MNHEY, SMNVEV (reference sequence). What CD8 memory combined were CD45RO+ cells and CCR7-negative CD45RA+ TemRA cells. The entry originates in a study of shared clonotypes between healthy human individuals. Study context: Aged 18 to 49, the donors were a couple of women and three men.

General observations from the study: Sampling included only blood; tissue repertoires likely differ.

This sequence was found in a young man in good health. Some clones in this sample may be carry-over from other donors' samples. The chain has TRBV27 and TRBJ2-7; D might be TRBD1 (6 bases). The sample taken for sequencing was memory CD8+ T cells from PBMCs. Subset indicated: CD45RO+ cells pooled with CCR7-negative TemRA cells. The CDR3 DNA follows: TGTGCCAGCAGTTTTCAGGGGAGCTCCTACGAGCAGTACTTC. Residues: CASSFQGSSYEQYF.